The clone carrying this T cell receptor beta chain was detected a few times. Its specificity is not known. Described time point: patch test 2, 6 weeks after DPC sensitization. Documented treatment: therapeutic diphenylcyclopropenone sensitization with weekly scalp DPC. Losses at the gene ends were 0 bases for V and 9 bases for J; bases not matched to a gene: 8. CDR1 is SQVTM and CDR2 is ANQGSEA in the germline V gene. This CDR3 comprises 16 residues. This sample was taken from a study of human T cells and chemical hapten exposure. As for the study in general: Alopecia areata, totalis and universalis patients, mostly female, were included. Small differences in pooled library volume mainly drove the variation in TCR yields per sample. Study conclusions and caveats: In comparison with controls, expanded TCRs gave rise to a significantly larger number of large CDR3 similarity clusters. Sensitizing with DPC caused no change in TCRs above 1 in 1000 frequency.

Each CDR3 protein gets one entry after TCRdb re-called the RACE reads with MiXCR. The table has roughly 54,000 distinct CDR3 sequences, 9.9% seen once. The sequence came from a woman aged 50 to 60 with alopecia areata. Some clones in this sample may be carry-over from other donors' samples. The input for sequencing was whole blood, taken in connection with sensitization to the hapten diphenylcyclopropenone (DPC). This rearrangement joins TRBV29-1 to TRBJ2-2; 12 bases match TRBD1. The CDR3 nucleotides read TGCAGCGTTGAAGATCAGGGACAGGGGGCGCGCAGGGAGCTGTTTTTT. It encodes CSVEDQGQGARRELFF.